Below are 14 T cell receptor beta chains sequenced from a single sample in a study of T cells in Graves' hyperthyroidism and ophthalmopathy. The source material, RNA transcripts, was used to amplify TCR beta CDR3 regions. HTBI primers were used for first-round RT-PCR of the TCR CDR3. TCRdb ran MiXCR on the multiplex PCR reads and lists one entry per CDR3 protein. The sample consists of 650,000 to 700,000 distinct CDR3 sequences, approximately 15% of them appearing once. The sequenced material came from blood. The source is a man between 45 and 60 years old with Graves' hyperthyroidism.

This clonotype has a count of ten or more. V usage is TRBV18 and J usage is TRBJ2-3; D is uncertain. Trimming stripped 3 bases from V and 6 bases from J, with 7 bases between. This CDR3 is built from 12 residues. Germline loops: CDR1 KGHSH, CDR2 LQKENI. For the CDR3, the DNA is TGTGCCAGCTCACCCCTGGGCGATACGCAGTATTTT. Protein product: CASSPLGDTQYF. Looking up the rest from reference TRBV18 and TRBJ2-3 gives the full variable domain: NAGVMQNPRHLVRRRGQEARLRCSPMKGHSHVYWYRQLPEEGLKFMVYLQKENIIDESGMPKERFSAEFPKEGPSILRIQQVVRGDSAAYFCASSPLGDTQYFGPGTRLTVL.

This clonotype occurred many times. The chain carries TRBV2 and TRBJ2-1, with D perhaps TRBD2 (6 bases). CDR1 and CDR2 (germline): SNHLY, FYNNEI. CDR3 length: 15 amino acids. The V gene lost 4 bases and the J gene lost 6 bases, with 16 bases spanning the gap. For the CDR3, the DNA is TGTGCCAGCAGTGCGGGACTCCAGGCGGGCAATGAGCAGTTCTTC. Translation: CASSAGLQAGNEQFF. Full variable domain (missing parts from reference TRBV2 and TRBJ2-1): EPEVTQTPSHQVTQMGQEVILRCVPISNHLYFYWYRQILGQKVEFLVSFYNNEISEKSEIFDDQFSVERPDGSNFTLKIRSTKLEDSAMYFCASSAGLQAGNEQFFGPGTRLTVL.

This clonotype was recorded at least ten times. The gene calls are TRBV29-1 and TRBJ2-7, with unresolved D. V lost 7 bases and J 7 bases, leaving 17 bases between the germline ends. This CDR3 has 12 residues. Germline V CDR1 and CDR2: SQVTM, ANQGSEA. The CDR3 DNA reads TGCAGCGCCCACGACGGAGTAGGTGAGCAGTACTTC. This gives the protein CSAHDGVGEQYF.

In this sample, this clonotype turned up many times. At one of its ends the junction is not consistent with the germline gene, which may arise from a read error. V usage is TRBV2 and J usage is TRBJ2-2; unclear D gene. Germline V gene data show CDR1 as SNHLY and CDR2 as FYNNEI. The CDR3 is made up of 13 amino acids. The CDR3 DNA reads TGTGCCAGCAATGAAACCCCCACCGGGGAGCTGTTTTTT. Translated: CASNETPTGELFF.

This clonotype has only a few counts. The chain carries TRBV28 and TRBJ1-3; D may be TRBD1 (5 bases). Between the trimmed V and J ends, which lost 5 bases and 4 bases, there was a span of 15 bases. CDR1 is MDHEN, CDR2 SYDVKM, per germline. This CDR3 is built from 15 residues. The CDR3 is CASSSPTGLGNTIYF. In DNA, the CDR3 is TGTGCCAGCAGTAGTCCCACGGGGCTCGGAAACACCATATATTTT.

Many counts were recorded for this clonotype. The CDR3 nucleotides are TGTGCCAGCAGCCGACGGAGCGGGAACAATGAGCAGTTCTTC. Its protein is CASSRRSGNNEQFF. The chain recombines TRBV7-2 with TRBJ2-1; TRBD2 agrees at 7 bases. With V trimmed by 5 bases and J by 5 bases, 6 bases remained unmatched. Germline V gives CDR1 SGHTA, CDR2 FQGNSA. This CDR3 has 14 amino acids.

The chain has TRBV20-1 and TRBJ2-2; TRBD1 aligns across 8 bases. The V segment lost 0 bases and the J segment 7 bases; nucleotides outside the gene matches: 10. The germline V gene encodes CDR1 DFQATT and CDR2 SNEGSKA (reference sequence). The CDR3 sequence is 16 residues long. The CDR3 is CSARDPQGADGGELFF. The CDR3 coding sequence is TGCAGTGCTAGAGATCCCCAGGGGGCCGACGGCGGGGAGCTGTTTTTT.

The chain couples TRBV29-1 to TRBJ2-1; possible D gene TRBD1, 6 bases. The V gene lost 7 bases and the J gene lost 6 bases, with 16 bases spanning the gap. Germline V CDR1 and CDR2: SQVTM, ANQGSEA. This CDR3 has 13 residues. CDR3 nucleotide sequence: TGCAGCGGTGGTGGACAGTATTCCAATGAGCAGTTCTTC. Amino acid sequence: CSGGGQYSNEQFF.

The chain joins TRBV6-2 or TRBV6-3 to TRBJ2-2, with TRBD2 matching over 15 bases. In germline, CDR1 is MNHEY, CDR2 SVGEGT. The CDR3 contains 16 residues. Trimming removed 5 bases from V and 7 bases from J; junction bases left unmatched: 5. The CDR3 reads CASSLGLAGGLGELFF. DNA for the CDR3: TGTGCCAGCAGTCTTGGACTAGCGGGAGGGCTCGGGGAGCTGTTTTTT.

This clonotype occurred many times. The chain recombines TRBV6-2 or TRBV6-3 with TRBJ1-1, with D uncertain. The V and J ends lost 4 bases and 0 bases respectively, with 12 bases between them. This CDR3 comprises 15 residues. Germline CDR1 reads MNHEY; CDR2 reads SVGEGT. The DNA for the CDR3 is TGTGCCAGCAGTTCAGGCGCGGGATTGAACACTGAAGCTTTCTTT. Residues: CASSSGAGLNTEAFF.

This clonotype was seen only a few times. V is TRBV6-1 and J is TRBJ2-7; D may be TRBD1 or TRBD2 (5 bases each). Trimming took 1 base from V and 3 from J, leaving 13 bases between them. Germline loops: CDR1 MNHNS, CDR2 SASEGT. This CDR3 region has 15 residues. CDR3 nucleotide sequence: TGTGCCAGCAGTGAAGTTGGGACGGATTACTACGAGCAGTACTTC. It codes for CASSEVGTDYYEQYF.

This clonotype has ten or more counts. This rearrangement joins TRBV24-1 to TRBJ2-7; D is possibly TRBD2 (5 bases). This CDR3 has 13 residues. The V end lost 4 bases, the J end lost 2 bases, and 8 bases lay between the germline ends. Looked up from germline, CDR1 is KGHDR and CDR2 is SFDVKD. CDR3 sequence (DNA): TGTGCCACCAGTGACCAGACTACCTACGAGCAGTACTTC. Translating gives CATSDQTTYEQYF.

This clonotype was seen many times. This CDR3 is CASSLGGLHSGNTIYF. For the CDR3, the DNA is TGTGCCAGCAGTCTGGGTGGGCTGCACTCTGGAAACACCATATATTTT. J is TRBJ1-3 and V is TRBV28, with D uncertain. Germline CDR1 is MDHEN and CDR2 is SYDVKM. The CDR3 is 16 residues long. Trimming removed 5 bases at V and 0 bases at J, with 14 bases between.

About this clonotype itself: A clone one base away is much larger, so this may be a read error. The CDR3 sequence: CASSLLPRSGDTRYF. In DNA, the CDR3 is TGTGCCAGCAGTTTACTACCGAGATCTGGCGATACGCGGTATTTT. This chain connects TRBV28 to TRBJ2-3; D is unclear. The germline V gene has CDR1 MDHEN and CDR2 SYDVKM. This CDR3 is built from 15 residues.